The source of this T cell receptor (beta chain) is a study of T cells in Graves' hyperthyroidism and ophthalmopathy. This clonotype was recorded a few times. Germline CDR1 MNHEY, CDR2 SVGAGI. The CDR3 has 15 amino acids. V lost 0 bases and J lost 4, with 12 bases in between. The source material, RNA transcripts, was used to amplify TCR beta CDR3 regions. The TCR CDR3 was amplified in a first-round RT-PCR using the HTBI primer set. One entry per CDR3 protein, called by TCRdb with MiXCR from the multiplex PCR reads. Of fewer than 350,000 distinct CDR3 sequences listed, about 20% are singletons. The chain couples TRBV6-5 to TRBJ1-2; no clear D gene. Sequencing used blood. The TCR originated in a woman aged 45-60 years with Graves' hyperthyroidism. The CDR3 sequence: CASSYSDGLLYGYTF. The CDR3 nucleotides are TGTGCCAGCAGTTACTCGGATGGTTTGCTCTATGGCTACACCTTC.